The rows below give T cell receptor beta chains drawn from one sample of a study of shared clonotypes between healthy human individuals. Sequencing used immunoSEQ multiplex PCR; TCRdb keeps in-frame clones, though not all of them. Among fewer than 1 million clones listed, 96% were seen once. The specimen sequenced was naive CD8+ T cells sorted from blood. These TCRs come from a man aged 25 to 45 in good health. The CDR3 runs from the conserved cysteine through the conserved F or W. A D gene is named only where the DNA matches it firmly.

d_call j_call v_call cdr3_aa cdr3_nt
- TRBJ1-3 TRBV9 CASSVDLLDLSSGNTIYF TGTGCCAGCAGCGTCGACCTTTTAGATTTGAGCTCTGGAAACACCATATATTTT
- TRBJ2-1 TRBV9 CASSVTGRRTYNEQFF TGTGCCAGCAGCGTAACCGGGCGGCGGACATACAATGAGCAGTTCTTC
- TRBJ2-5 TRBV7-9 CASSLVQGGQETQYF TGTGCCAGCAGCTTAGTTCAAGGGGGGCAAGAGACCCAGTACTTC
TRBD2 TRBJ2-2 TRBV7-9 CASSLWASGTYTGELFF TGTGCCAGCAGCTTATGGGCTAGCGGCACATACACCGGGGAGCTGTTTTTT
- TRBJ2-7 TRBV4-3 CASSQAYGASFDEQYF TGCGCCAGCAGCCAAGCGTACGGCGCTTCATTTGACGAGCAGTACTTC
- TRBJ1-1 TRBV28 CASSLIPGTEAFF TGTGCCAGCAGTTTGATCCCCGGGACTGAAGCTTTCTTT
TRBD1 TRBJ1-2 TRBV27 CASAVLNRGFYGYTF TGTGCCAGCGCAGTGTTGAACAGGGGCTTTTATGGCTACACCTTC
- TRBJ2-1 TRBV11-3 CASSLGLHNEQFF TGTGCCAGCTCCCTTGGACTTCACAATGAGCAGTTCTTC
TRBD1 TRBJ2-3 TRBV6-6 CASSTGGGSTDTQYF TGTGCCAGCAGCACAGGGGGCGGAAGCACAGATACGCAGTATTTT
TRBD1 TRBJ2-7 TRBV9 CASSVESGGYEQYF TGTGCCAGCAGCGTAGAATCAGGGGGCTACGAGCAGTACTTC
TRBD2 TRBJ2-1 TRBV5-1 CASSLAIVAGVDEQFF TGCGCCAGCAGCTTGGCCATAGTAGCGGGAGTGGATGAGCAGTTCTTC
- TRBJ2-7 TRBV13 CASSFAGAVNEQYF TGTGCCAGCAGCTTCGCCGGGGCCGTCAACGAGCAGTACTTC
TRBD2 TRBJ2-1 TRBV9 CASTAQLLPGLAGVGAYNEQFF TGTGCCAGCACCGCCCAGCTCCTCCCGGGACTAGCGGGAGTGGGGGCCTACAATGAGCAGTTCTTC
TRBD2 TRBJ2-3 TRBV30 CAWSVGLAGPTDTQYF TGTGCCTGGAGTGTTGGGCTAGCGGGCCCCACAGATACGCAGTATTTT